The clone carrying this T cell receptor beta chain was seen only a few times. The antigen is unknown. TCR alpha and TCR beta cDNA libraries carrying sample barcodes and UMIs were produced by 5'RACE using constant-segment primers. TCRdb passed the 5' RACE reads through MiXCR, listing each CDR3 protein once. The sample comprises a few hundred thousand distinct CDR3 sequences, under 20% of which are singletons, and 22% rests with the top ten. This specimen belongs to a study of T-cell memory formation after mild COVID-19. CDR3 size: 16 residues. Per germline, CDR1 SGHVS and CDR2 FNYEAQ. V lost 1 base to trimming and J lost 1 base, with 10 bases between them. Overall study results and limits: Clones that contracted from day 15 to 85 were balanced CD4/CD8, while later expanders leaned CD4+.

The chain links TRBV7-6 to TRBJ2-2; possibly TRBD1 for D (5 bases). What was sequenced was PBMCs or a T cell subset sorted from them (not recorded which). This clonotype was sampled from a man aged 18 to 30 who had mild COVID-19 (a few samples of this study predate the infection). Cell type and time point are not known. The CDR3 DNA sequence: TGTGCCAGCAGCTTAGGGCAGGGTAGGAACACCGGGGAGCTGTTTTTT. Amino acids: CASSLGQGRNTGELFF.